This T cell receptor (beta chain) was retrieved from a study of blood T cell repertoires in COVID-19. The data were produced by immunoSEQ multiplex PCR, yet TCRdb's version contains in-frame clones alone and is incomplete. Of approximately 130,000 clones listed, about 75% are singletons. Trimming shortened V by 7 bases and J by 2 bases, and 9 bases separated the two germline ends. Germline V CDR1 and CDR2: SNHLY, FYNNEI. CDR3 length equals 13 residues. Source material: peripheral blood. This clonotype originated in a man older than 75 with acute or convalescent COVID-19. The chain links TRBV2 to TRBJ1-5, with D tentatively TRBD1 (5 bases). Here the CDR3 reads CASKGQGNQPQHF. CDR3 nucleotide sequence: TGTGCCAGCAAGGGGCAGGGCAATCAGCCCCAGCATTTT.